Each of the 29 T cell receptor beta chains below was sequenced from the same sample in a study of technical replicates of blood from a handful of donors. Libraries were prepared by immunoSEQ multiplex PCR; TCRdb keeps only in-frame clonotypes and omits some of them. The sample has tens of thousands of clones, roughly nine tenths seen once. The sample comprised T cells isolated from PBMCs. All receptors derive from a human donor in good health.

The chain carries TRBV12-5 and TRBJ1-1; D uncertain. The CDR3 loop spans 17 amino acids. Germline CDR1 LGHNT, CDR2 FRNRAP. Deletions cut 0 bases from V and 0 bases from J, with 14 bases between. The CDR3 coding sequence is TGTGCTAGTGGTTTGGTCCTCGCAGCCGGGATGAACACTGAAGCTTTCTTT. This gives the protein CASGLVLAAGMNTEAFF.

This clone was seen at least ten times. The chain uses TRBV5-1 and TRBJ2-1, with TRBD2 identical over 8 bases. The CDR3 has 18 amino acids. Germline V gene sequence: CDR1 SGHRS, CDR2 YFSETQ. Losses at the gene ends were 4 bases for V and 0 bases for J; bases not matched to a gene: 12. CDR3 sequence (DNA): TGCGCCAGCAGCCCCTCGGCGACTAGCGAGAGCTCCTACAATGAGCAGTTCTTC. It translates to CASSPSATSESSYNEQFF.

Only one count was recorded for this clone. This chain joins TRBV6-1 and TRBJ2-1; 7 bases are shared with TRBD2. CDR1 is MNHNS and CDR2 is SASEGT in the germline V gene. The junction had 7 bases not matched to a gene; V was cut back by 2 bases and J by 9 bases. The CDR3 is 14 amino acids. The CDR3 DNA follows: TGTGCCAGCAGTGAATTACTAGCGCCCAGTGAGCAGTTCTTC. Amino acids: CASSELLAPSEQFF.

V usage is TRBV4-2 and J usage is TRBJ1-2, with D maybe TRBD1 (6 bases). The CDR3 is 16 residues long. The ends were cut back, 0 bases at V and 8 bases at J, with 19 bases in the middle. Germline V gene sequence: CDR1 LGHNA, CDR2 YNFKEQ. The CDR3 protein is CASSQDFTGKRSGYTF. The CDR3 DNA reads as TGTGCCAGCAGCCAAGATTTTACAGGGAAAAGGTCGGGCTACACCTTC.

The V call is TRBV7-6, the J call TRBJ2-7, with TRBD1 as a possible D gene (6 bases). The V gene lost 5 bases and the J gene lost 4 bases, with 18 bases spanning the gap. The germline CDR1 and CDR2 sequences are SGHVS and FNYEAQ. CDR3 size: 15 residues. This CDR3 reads CASSGPGTNSYEQYF. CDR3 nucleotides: TGTGCCAGCAGCGGTCCGGGGACAAACTCGTACGAGCAGTACTTC. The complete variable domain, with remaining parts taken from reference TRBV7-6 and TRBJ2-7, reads GAGVSQSPRYKVTKRGQDVALRCDPISGHVSLYWYRQALGQGPEFLTYFNYEAQQDKSGLPNDRFSAERPEGSISTLTIQRTEQRDSAMYRCASSGPGTNSYEQYFGPGTRLTVT.

The CDR3, as DNA: TGTGCCAGCAGTTCGCAGGGGGTGATCCTCTCCTACGAGCAGTACTTC. Its protein product is CASSSQGVILSYEQYF. The chain has TRBV27 and TRBJ2-7; 7 bases align to TRBD1. The CDR3 has 16 residues. Germline V gene lookup returns CDR1 MNHEY and CDR2 SMNVEV (reference sequence). The trim removed 4 bases at V and 0 bases at J, leaving 9 bases unmatched.

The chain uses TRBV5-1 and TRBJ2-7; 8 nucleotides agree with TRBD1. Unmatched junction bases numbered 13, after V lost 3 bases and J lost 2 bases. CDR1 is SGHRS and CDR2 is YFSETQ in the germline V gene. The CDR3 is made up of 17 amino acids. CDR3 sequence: CASSWTGTGKRPYEQYF. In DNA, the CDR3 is TGCGCCAGCAGCTGGACCGGGACAGGCAAACGCCCCTACGAGCAGTACTTC.

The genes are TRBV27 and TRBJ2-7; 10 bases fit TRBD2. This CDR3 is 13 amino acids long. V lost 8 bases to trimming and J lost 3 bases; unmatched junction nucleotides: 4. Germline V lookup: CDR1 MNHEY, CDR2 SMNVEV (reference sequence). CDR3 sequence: CASGSGGDYEQYF. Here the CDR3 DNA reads TGTGCCAGCGGGAGCGGGGGGGACTACGAGCAGTACTTC.

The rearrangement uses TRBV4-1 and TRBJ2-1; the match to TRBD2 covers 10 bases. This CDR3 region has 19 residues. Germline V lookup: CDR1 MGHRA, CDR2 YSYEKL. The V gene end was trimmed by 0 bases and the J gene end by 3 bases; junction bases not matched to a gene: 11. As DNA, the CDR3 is TGCGCCAGCAGCCAAGATTTCTATCCGGGACTAGCGATCTACAATGAGCAGTTCTTC. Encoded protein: CASSQDFYPGLAIYNEQFF.

CDR3 residues: CASSLGTGGANTEAFF. The CDR3 DNA follows: TGCGCCAGCAGCTTGGGGACAGGGGGCGCGAACACTGAAGCTTTCTTT. This sequence joins TRBV5-1 and TRBJ1-1; TRBD1 aligns across 11 bases. The germline CDR1 and CDR2 sequences are SGHRS and YFSETQ. The CDR3 is made up of 16 amino acids. Trimming took 0 bases from V and 1 from J; bases not matched to a gene: 2.

CDR3 in amino acids: CASSKDRGNYEQYF. For the CDR3, the DNA is TGTGCCAGCAGCAAGGACAGGGGGAACTACGAGCAGTACTTC. J is TRBJ2-7 and V is TRBV2; 10 bases agree with TRBD1. Germline V gene data show CDR1 as SNHLY and CDR2 as FYNNEI. The CDR3 is made up of 14 amino acids. V trimming: 6 bases; J trimming: 3 bases; junction bases outside the gene matches: 5.

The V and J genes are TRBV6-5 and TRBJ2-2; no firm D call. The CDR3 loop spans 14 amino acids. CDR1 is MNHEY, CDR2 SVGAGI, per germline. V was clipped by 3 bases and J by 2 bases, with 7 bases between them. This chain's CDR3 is CASSYGGNTGELFF. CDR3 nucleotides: TGTGCCAGCAGTTATGGCGGCAACACCGGGGAGCTGTTTTTT.

This CDR3 is CASSLALRTAAYEQYF. The CDR3 bases are TGTGCCAGCAGCTTAGCTTTACGGACAGCGGCCTACGAGCAGTACTTC. The V call is TRBV7-9, the J call TRBJ2-7; D is possibly TRBD1 (6 bases). Germline V lookup: CDR1 SEHNR, CDR2 FQNEAQ (reference sequence). This CDR3 region has 16 residues. V gave up 0 bases and J gave up 2 bases, with 14 bases separating them. Variable domain in full (rest from reference TRBV7-9 and TRBJ2-7): DTGVSQNPRHKITKRGQNVTFRCDPISEHNRLYWYRQTLGQGPEFLTYFQNEAQLEKSRLLSDRFSAERPKGSFSTLEIQRTEQGDSAMYLCASSLALRTAAYEQYFGPGTRLTVT.

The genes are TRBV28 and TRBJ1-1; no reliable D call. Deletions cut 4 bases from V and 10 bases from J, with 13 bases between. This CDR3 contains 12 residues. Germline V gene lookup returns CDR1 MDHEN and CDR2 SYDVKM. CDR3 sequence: CASSSLWEGAFF. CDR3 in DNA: TGTGCCAGCAGTTCCCTTTGGGAGGGAGCTTTCTTT.

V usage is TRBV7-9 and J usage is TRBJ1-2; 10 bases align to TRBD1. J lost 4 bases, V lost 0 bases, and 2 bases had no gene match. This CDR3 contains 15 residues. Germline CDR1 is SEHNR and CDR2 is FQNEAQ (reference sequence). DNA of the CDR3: TGTGCCAGCAGCTTAGCGACAGGGGGCGGCTATGGCTACACCTTC. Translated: CASSLATGGGYGYTF.

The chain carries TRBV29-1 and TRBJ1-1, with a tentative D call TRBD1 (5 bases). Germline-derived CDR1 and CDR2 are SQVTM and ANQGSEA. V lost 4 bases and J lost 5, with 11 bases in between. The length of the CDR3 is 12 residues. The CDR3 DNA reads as TGCAGCGTTGGCAGGGAGGGGACTGAAGCTTTCTTT. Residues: CSVGREGTEAFF.

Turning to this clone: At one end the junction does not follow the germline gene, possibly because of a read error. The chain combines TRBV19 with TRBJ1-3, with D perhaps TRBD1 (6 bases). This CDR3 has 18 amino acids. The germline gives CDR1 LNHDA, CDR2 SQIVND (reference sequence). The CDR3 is CASSIRGTQKVSGNTIHF. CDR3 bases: TGTGCCAGTAGTATTAGAGGGACACAGAAGGTTAGTGGAAACACCATACATTTT.

The CDR3 sequence: CASSVVTNTGELFF. The CDR3 nucleotides read TGTGCCAGCAGTGTAGTGACGAACACCGGGGAGCTGTTTTTT. The J gene is TRBJ2-2, the V gene TRBV6-1; no clear D. CDR1 is MNHNS, CDR2 SASEGT, per germline. The CDR3 covers 14 residues. Between the trimmed V and J ends, which lost 4 bases and 0 bases, there was a span of 6 bases.

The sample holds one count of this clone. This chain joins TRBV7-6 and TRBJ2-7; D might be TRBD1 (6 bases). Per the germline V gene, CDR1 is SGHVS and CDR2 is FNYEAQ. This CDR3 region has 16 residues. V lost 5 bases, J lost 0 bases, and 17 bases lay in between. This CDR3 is CASSLFGQGISYEQYF. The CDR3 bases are TGTGCCAGCAGCCTTTTCGGGCAGGGGATCTCCTACGAGCAGTACTTC.

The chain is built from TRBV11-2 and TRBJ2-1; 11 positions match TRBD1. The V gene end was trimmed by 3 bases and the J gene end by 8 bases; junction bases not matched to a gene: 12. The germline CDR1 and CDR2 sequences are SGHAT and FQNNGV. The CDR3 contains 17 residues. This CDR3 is CASSFNSRTGGSHEQFF. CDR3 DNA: TGTGCCAGCAGCTTTAACTCCCGGACAGGGGGCTCCCATGAGCAGTTCTTC. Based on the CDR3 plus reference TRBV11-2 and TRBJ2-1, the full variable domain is EAGVAQSPRYKIIEKRQSVAFWCNPISGHATLYWYQQILGQGPKLLIQFQNNGVVDDSQLPKDRFSAERLKGVDSTLKIQPAKLEDSAVYLCASSFNSRTGGSHEQFFGPGTRLTVL.

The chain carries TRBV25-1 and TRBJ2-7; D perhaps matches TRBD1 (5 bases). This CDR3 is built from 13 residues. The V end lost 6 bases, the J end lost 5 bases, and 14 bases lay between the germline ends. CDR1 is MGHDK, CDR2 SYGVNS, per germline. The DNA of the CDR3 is TGTGCCAGCAGACAGGCGGACCTAAACGAGCAGTACTTC. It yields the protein CASRQADLNEQYF.

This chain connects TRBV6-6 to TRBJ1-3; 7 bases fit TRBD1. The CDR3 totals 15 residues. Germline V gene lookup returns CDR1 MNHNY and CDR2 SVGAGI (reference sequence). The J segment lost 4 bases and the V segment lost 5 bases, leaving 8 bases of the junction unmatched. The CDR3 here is CASSPLGTDGNTIYF. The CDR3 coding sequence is TGTGCCAGCAGTCCACTTGGGACAGACGGAAACACCATATATTTT.

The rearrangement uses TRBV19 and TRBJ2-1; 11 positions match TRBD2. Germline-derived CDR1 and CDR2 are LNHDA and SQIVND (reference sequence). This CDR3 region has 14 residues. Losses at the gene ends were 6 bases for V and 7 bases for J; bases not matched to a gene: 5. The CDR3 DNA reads TGTGCCAGTAGGAAGGCTAGCGGGAGGAATGAGCAGTTCTTC. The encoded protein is CASRKASGRNEQFF. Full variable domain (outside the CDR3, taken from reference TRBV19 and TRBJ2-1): DGGITQSPKYLFRKEGQNVTLSCEQNLNHDAMYWYRQDPGQGLRLIYYSQIVNDFQKGDIAEGYSVSREKKESFPLTVTSAQKNPTAFYLCASRKASGRNEQFFGPGTRLTVL.

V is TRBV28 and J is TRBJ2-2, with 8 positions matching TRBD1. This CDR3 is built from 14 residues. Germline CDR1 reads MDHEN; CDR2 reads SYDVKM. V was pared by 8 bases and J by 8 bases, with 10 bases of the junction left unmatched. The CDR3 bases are TGTGCCAGCCTCGGACAGGGCGGTGGAGGGGAGCTGTTTTTT. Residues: CASLGQGGGGELFF.

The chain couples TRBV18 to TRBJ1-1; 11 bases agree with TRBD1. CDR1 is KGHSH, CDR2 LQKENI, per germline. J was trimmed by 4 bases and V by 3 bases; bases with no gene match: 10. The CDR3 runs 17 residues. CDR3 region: CASSPGQGVMLRTEAFF. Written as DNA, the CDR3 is TGTGCCAGCTCACCGGGACAGGGGGTTATGTTGCGCACTGAAGCTTTCTTT.

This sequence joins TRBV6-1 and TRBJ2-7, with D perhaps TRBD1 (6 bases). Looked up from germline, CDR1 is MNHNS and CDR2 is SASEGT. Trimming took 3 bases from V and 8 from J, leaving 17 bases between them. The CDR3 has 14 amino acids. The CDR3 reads CASSDNRASSQQYF. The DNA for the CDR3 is TGTGCCAGCAGTGACAACAGGGCGAGCTCCCAGCAGTACTTC.

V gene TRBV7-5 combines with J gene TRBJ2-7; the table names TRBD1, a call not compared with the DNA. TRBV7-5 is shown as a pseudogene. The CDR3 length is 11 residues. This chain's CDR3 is CGGGATYEQYF. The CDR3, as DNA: TGTGGAGGGGGCGCAACCTACGAGCAGTACTTC.

The CDR3: CASSTRTGSYEQYF. CDR3 nucleotides: TGTGCCAGCTCAACACGGACAGGGTCCTACGAGCAGTACTTC. The chain has TRBV6-5 and TRBJ2-7; TRBD1 matches 8 bases. Trimming cost V 8 bases and J 1 base; bases outside gene matches: 7. CDR3 length equals 14 residues. Per germline, CDR1 MNHEY and CDR2 SVGAGI.

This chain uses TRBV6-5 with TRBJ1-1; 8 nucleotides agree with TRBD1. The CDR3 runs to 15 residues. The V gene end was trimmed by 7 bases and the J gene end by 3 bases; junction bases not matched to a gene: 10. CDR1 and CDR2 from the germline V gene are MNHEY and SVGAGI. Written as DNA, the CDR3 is TGTGCCAGCAAGTTACTCGGACAGGGATACACTGAAGCTTTCTTT. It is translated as CASKLLGQGYTEAFF.